This TCR beta chain is drawn from a study of human T cells and chemical hapten exposure (dated by TCRdb to the early 2020s). For the study in its entirety: For sensitization, 2% DPC in acetone was applied to a roughly 2 cm by roughly 2 cm area of upper inner arm skin. Throughout the approximately 25-week study period, patients were also given weekly therapeutic DPC doses on the scalp. Patch testing on the upper back used Finn chambers containing 0.01% DPC, with scoring done after 6 days according to International Contact Dermatitis Research Group standards. Alopecia areata with under or over 50% scalp involvement, alopecia totalis and alopecia universalis were represented in the patient cohort, which was mostly female. Libraries were pooled for sequencing, and per-sample TCR yields varied mainly because of small differences in library volumes within the pool. In alopecia patients, the study followed how the peripheral blood TCR repertoire changed in vivo over primary and secondary sensitization to diphenylcyclopropenone (DPC), a hapten. Blood samples were taken from patients before sensitization (week 0) and at 2, 6 and about 24 weeks after DPC sensitization. For TCR sequencing, blood came from 25 to 30 alopecia patients at anywhere from one to four time points (pre-sensitization, 2, 6 and 24 weeks).

Library prep was done by RACE. Reads for this sample came from a NextSeq 500. Library preparation attached unique molecular identifiers to individual cDNA molecules for quantitative, reproducible TCR counting. From each blood RNA sample, both TCR alpha and TCR beta chains were sequenced. From the authors' description of their analysis: A median of about 89,000 TCRs per sample was observed, with a range of roughly 23,224 to 750,000. V, J and CDR3 annotation of the TCR reads was performed with the Decombinator software suite. Every sample was subsampled to the same number of TCRs (28,000) for the PS versus PT1 abundance plots. Expanded TCRs were defined as absent before sensitization and observed at least eight times at the 2-week time point. TCRdb reprocessing: public reads trimmed at Q25 with fastp, clones called with MiXCR, in-frame beta chains kept. CDR3 protein duplicates are merged, each entry listing the most common genes and DNA. The V and J calls were not made by the authors but by TCRdb's processing. This sample holds under 70,000 distinct CDR3 sequences; about 11% were observed only once. The top ten clonotypes cover approximately 4% of the sample.

The trim is 5 bases for V and 1 base for J, with a gap of 10 bases between the germline ends. The CDR3, cysteine through phenylalanine, is 13 amino acids long. Only the CDR3 part of the read is kept: 39 bases, read in frame from the first base. Reading the germline V gene (reference sequence) gives CDR1 DFQATT and CDR2 SNEGSKA. This sample's time point label indicates: pre-sensitization, week 0. The treatment or condition label here, explained by the study, means: therapeutic diphenylcyclopropenone sensitization with weekly scalp DPC. At every patch-test visit, the blood draw took place before the patch test was put on. Eligible patients were aged 18 to 70, diagnosed with alopecia, deemed suitable for DPC therapy, and excluded if pregnant. Unfractionated whole blood was collected in Tempus Blood RNA tubes, and total RNA was extracted from that blood. The sample holds a few counts of this clonotype. The antigen it binds to is not known. No base quality information exists; no much larger clone differs at one position.

Summary of the overall study and its limitations: No change with DPC sensitization was found in the number of TCRs above 1 in 1000 frequency, and no evidence of global repertoire structure alterations was found. After repeated subsampling, the strength of the expansion versus patch-test correlation and the threshold at which it became significant changed. Alopecia, a presumed autoimmune disease, was present in all patients, so the immune response of the patients might differ from that of healthy individuals. Patch test score correlated positively with the number of PT1 expanded TCRs, reaching significance at thresholds 8, 16 and 32 but not at 4. Significantly more large CDR3 similarity clusters were formed by expanded TCRs than by pre-sensitization or healthy control sets, consistent with antigen-driven responses.

Sample: whole blood, taken in connection with sensitization to the hapten diphenylcyclopropenone (DPC). The sequence came from a woman aged 35 to 49 with alopecia areata. Some clones in this sample may be carry-over from other donors' samples. Rearrangement joined TRBV20-1 to TRBJ2-3; confidence is insufficient to name the D gene. The CDR3 sequence is CSALYRGTDTQYF. The DNA is TGCAGTGCTCTCTACCGAGGCACAGATACGCAGTATTTT.